This T cell receptor (beta chain) was identified in a study of cytomegalovirus exposure and HLA in healthy donors. Study results and limitations: Accurate HLA-A and HLA-B prediction from TCR beta sequences was reported for most subjects. A list of approximately 160 TCR beta chains associated with cytomegalovirus was given. Later analysis suggested links between common viral pathogens and several top significant clusters.

The PCR used 60 Vbeta and 13 Jbeta primers. Libraries were prepared by immunoSEQ multiplex PCR; TCRdb keeps only in-frame clonotypes and omits some of them. The data contain 150,000 to 200,000 clones, approximately 70% of them singletons. A remark on this clone: Its antigen is as yet unknown.

This CDR3 has 14 residues. V lost 3 bases to trimming and J lost 5 bases; unmatched junction nucleotides: 2. Germline loops: CDR1 MNHEY, CDR2 SVGAGI. The V call is TRBV6-5, the J call TRBJ2-1; 9 nucleotides align to TRBD2. The receptor's source is a man aged 18 to 30 in good health and CMV-seropositive. Sample: PBMCs. CDR3 nucleotides: TGTGCCAGCAGTTATTCTAGCGGGAACAATGAGCAGTTCTTC. Protein sequence: CASSYSSGNNEQFF.